This TCR beta chain was sequenced during a study of blood T cell repertoires in COVID-19 (dated by TCRdb to about 2020). Regarding the study in general: Collaborator samples came from the United States, Italy and Spain and covered acute and convalescent phases of COVID-19. Where available, HLA class I and class II types were obtained from metadata supplied by the sample provider rather than from assay-based typing. The repertoires were released in a freely available public database meant as a resource for research on the immune response to SARS-CoV-2. The prospective study material was composed of cDNA or gDNA derived from T cells, B-cell-depleted T cells, or PBMCs. The samples were drawn from two sources: the first 160 participants of the ongoing ImmuneRACE study, and approximately 1,300 subjects contributed by 6 global collaborators. The dataset comprised deeply sampled blood TCRbeta repertoires from subjects exposed to, actively infected with, or recovered from COVID-19. Nearly every sample came with metadata listing a de-identified subject ID, COVID-19 status, age in years and sex.

TCRbeta CDR3 regions were amplified from genomic DNA by means of the immunoSEQ Assay, a bias-controlled multiplex PCR. The paper's data handling went like this. Nucleated cell counts per sample were estimated from amplification of reference gene primers within the assay. To quantify the absolute abundance of each unique TCRbeta CDR3 rearrangement, sequence reads were collapsed and filtered. For each sample, productive Simpson clonality was calculated by taking the square root of Simpson's diversity index across productive rearrangements. In its TCRdb copy, this immuneACCESS table keeps in-frame sequences only and misses some clones. Where compared with another copy, unresolved V genes explain less than half of these, and the others have no known cause. Clone size and the V and J calls come from that table; the DNA yielded D and trimming. Within this sample are 130,000 or so clones, with about 88% of them counted one time only. The ten top clones hold about 2.4% of the sample.

Remarks on this clone: Its antigen is currently not known. Base qualities are not provided; no much larger clone lies one nucleotide away.

Trimming at the junction amounts to 1 base on V and 1 base on J, and the germline ends lie 14 bases apart. CDR1 and CDR2 were assigned from the germline V gene as SGHRS and YFSETQ. The cysteine opens and the phenylalanine closes a CDR3 of 16 amino acids. Left in the record is the CDR3 DNA by itself, 48 bases read in frame from the first base. General findings and caveats noted by the study authors: Clinical and demographic metadata were provided uncurated, with the amount varying by source and participant.

In the prospective study, participants were about 18 to 100 years old, resided in about two dozen geographic areas of the United States, and were enrolled through a virtual design. In the prospective study, participants were assigned to cohorts based on the clinical history participants reported in a screening survey and a study questionnaire. In the prospective study, whole blood, serum and a nasopharyngeal or oropharyngeal swab were collected from each participant by mobile phlebotomists. Additional blood draws and questionnaires over a 2-month period could optionally be provided by prospective study participants. Before DNA extraction, blood samples from the prospective study were shipped at room temperature or frozen.

The clonotype originates from a man aged 35-49 years with acute COVID-19. Specimen: PBMCs or T cells enriched from blood (not recorded which). The chain joins TRBV5-1 to TRBJ1-1; the D gene is perhaps TRBD1, on 6 matching bases. CDR3 sequence: CASSLRPGQSNTEAFF. The DNA sequence is given as TGCGCCAGCAGCTTGAGGCCCGGACAGTCGAACACTGAAGCTTTCTTT. The full variable domain, with segments outside the CDR3 supplied by the reference TRBV5-1 and TRBJ1-1 proteins, appears as KAGVTQTPRYLIKTRGQQVTLSCSPISGHRSVSWYQQTPGQGLQFLFEYFSETQRNKGNFPGRFSGRQFSNSRSEMNVSTLELGDSALYLCASSLRPGQSNTEAFFGQGTRLTVV.